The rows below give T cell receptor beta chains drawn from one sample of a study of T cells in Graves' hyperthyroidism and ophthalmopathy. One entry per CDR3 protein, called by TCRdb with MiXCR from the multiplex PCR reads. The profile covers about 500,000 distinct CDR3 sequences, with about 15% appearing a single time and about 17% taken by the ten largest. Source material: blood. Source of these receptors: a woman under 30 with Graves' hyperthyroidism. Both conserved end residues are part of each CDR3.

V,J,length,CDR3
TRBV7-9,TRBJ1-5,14,CASSPGFDNQPQHF
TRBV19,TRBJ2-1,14,CASTSGTASNEQFF
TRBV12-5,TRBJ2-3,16,CASGLGSATSTDTQYF
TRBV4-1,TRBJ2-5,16,CASSQDFWGGQETQYF
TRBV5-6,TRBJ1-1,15,CASSLEVGGETEAFF
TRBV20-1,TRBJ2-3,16,CSARDPASGGADTQYF
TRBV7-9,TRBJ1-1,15,CASSTSRFGGTEAFF
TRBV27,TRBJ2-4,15,CASSQTSGSVDIQYF
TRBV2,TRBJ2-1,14,CARLSGRAFNEQFF
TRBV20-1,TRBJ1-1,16,CSASPPYNFKSTEAFF
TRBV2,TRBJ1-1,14,CASSNGQVNTEAFF